The 8 T cell receptor beta chains below all came from one sample that was sequenced in a study of molecular identifiers for immune sequencing clone quantification. TCRdb fed the PCR reads into MiXCR, producing one record per CDR3 protein. Of about 640,000 distinct CDR3 sequences in the sample, about 20% were seen once. The source material was naive CD8+ T cells from blood, with Jurkat cell RNA spiked in. Subset given: FACS-sorted CD8+CD4-CCR7+CD45RA+ naive T cells. The receptor set was obtained from a human donor in good health. Some libraries in this study had Jurkat cell RNA spiked in.

This clonotype was seen repeatedly, ten times or more. V is TRBV6-2 or TRBV6-3 and J is TRBJ1-5; no reliable D call. The CDR3 has 16 amino acids. Trimming stripped 8 bases from V and 4 bases from J, with 21 bases between. Germline values: CDR1 MNHEY, CDR2 SVGEGT. The CDR3 loop is CASQSWEDAGNQPQHF. The CDR3 DNA is TGTGCCAGCCAATCATGGGAGGACGCGGGGAATCAGCCCCAGCATTTT.

This clonotype occurred many times. CDR3 region: CASSTSGLAEAFF. CDR3 nucleotides: TGTGCCAGCAGCACGAGTGGGTTGGCTGAAGCTTTCTTT. This chain connects TRBV9 to TRBJ1-1; unclear D gene. Trimming pared 4 bases from V and 6 bases from J, leaving 13 bases between. Per germline, CDR1 SGDLS and CDR2 YYNGEE. This CDR3 has 13 residues.

The V call is TRBV21-1, the J call TRBJ1-3; the table's TRBD1 call for D was not verified on the DNA. TRBV21-1 corresponds to a pseudogene. The CDR3 loop spans 16 amino acids. CDR3 nucleotide sequence: TGTGCCAGCAGCAATGGACAACTAGGCTCTGGAAACACCATATATTTT. It encodes CASSNGQLGSGNTIYF.

This clonotype was counted many times. This chain links TRBV5-1 with TRBJ2-4; 9 nucleotides align to TRBD2. The germline V gene encodes CDR1 SGHRS and CDR2 YFSETQ. This CDR3 has 18 residues. V shed 0 bases and J 0 bases; nucleotides not matched to a gene: 7. CDR3 sequence reads: CASSLGTSARLAKNIQYF. In nucleotides, the CDR3 is TGCGCCAGCAGCTTGGGGACTAGCGCTAGACTAGCCAAAAACATTCAGTACTTC.

The chain uses TRBV27 and TRBJ1-1; D is undetermined. Trimming shortened V by 6 bases and J by 8 bases, and 13 bases separated the two germline ends. In germline, CDR1 is MNHEY, CDR2 SMNVEV (reference sequence). The CDR3 has 12 amino acids. CDR3 sequence: CASSPVDREAFF. The CDR3 bases are TGTGCCAGCAGCCCAGTAGACCGCGAAGCTTTCTTT.

As for this clonotype: Being one base from a much bigger clone, this may be a read error. The DNA of the CDR3 is TGTGCCAGCACTCCGGGGGAAACAACTAATGGAAAACTGTTTTTT. Translation: CASTPGETTNGKLFF. The chain joins TRBV7-9 to TRBJ1-4; possibly TRBD1 for D (5 bases). Germline V gene data show CDR1 as SEHNR and CDR2 as FQNEAQ (reference sequence). The CDR3 spans 15 residues.

In its sample, this clonotype was seen many times. The rearrangement joins TRBV7-2 to TRBJ2-1; 7 bases fit TRBD1. V was clipped by 1 base and J by 2 bases; unmatched bases: 5. The CDR3 runs to 16 residues. The germline V gene has CDR1 SGHTA and CDR2 FQGNSA. The CDR3 DNA follows: TGTGCCAGCAGCTTAGAAAACAGGGGACCCTACAATGAGCAGTTCTTC. It encodes CASSLENRGPYNEQFF.

This clonotype has a count of ten or more. This chain links TRBV4-1 with TRBJ2-3, with 8 bases matching TRBD2. This CDR3 contains 16 residues. Trimming at V came to 0 bases and at J to 6 bases, leaving 8 bases not matched to a gene. Germline CDR1 reads MGHRA; CDR2 reads YSYEKL. The CDR3 is CASSQDVSGGLDTQYF. The CDR3 region has the DNA TGCGCCAGCAGCCAAGATGTGAGCGGGGGTTTGGATACGCAGTATTTT.